The sequence of this T cell receptor beta chain was determined in a study of blood T cell repertoires in COVID-19. J gave up 1 base and V 3 bases, and 2 bases lay outside the gene matches. CDR3 size: 14 residues. Germline V gene data show CDR1 as SNHLY and CDR2 as FYNNEI. Participant-reported clinical history was the basis for cohort assignment. The protocol was immunoSEQ multiplex PCR, while the TCRdb copy is restricted to in-frame clones and leaves out a portion. Of 400,000 to 500,000 clones listed, 70% to 90% are singletons. The chain uses TRBV2 and TRBJ1-1, with 7 positions matching TRBD1. This TCR derives from a woman in her 40s who had recovered from COVID-19. The sequenced sample consisted of PBMCs or T cells enriched from blood (not recorded which). CDR3 DNA sequence: TGTGCCAGCAGTGAGGGACAGAGGAACACTGAAGCTTTCTTT. Encoded protein: CASSEGQRNTEAFF.